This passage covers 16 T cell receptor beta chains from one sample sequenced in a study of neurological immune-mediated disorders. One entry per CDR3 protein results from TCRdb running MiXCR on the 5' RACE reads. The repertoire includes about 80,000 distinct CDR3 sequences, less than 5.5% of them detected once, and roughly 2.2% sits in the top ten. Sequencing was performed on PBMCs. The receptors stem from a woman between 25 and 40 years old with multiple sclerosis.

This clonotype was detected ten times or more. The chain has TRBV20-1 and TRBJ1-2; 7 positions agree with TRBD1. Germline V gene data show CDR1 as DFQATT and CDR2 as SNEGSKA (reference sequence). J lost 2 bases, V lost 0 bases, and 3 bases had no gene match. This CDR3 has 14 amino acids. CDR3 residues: CSARDGGGNYGYTF. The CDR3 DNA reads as TGCAGTGCTAGAGACGGAGGGGGCAACTATGGCTACACCTTC.

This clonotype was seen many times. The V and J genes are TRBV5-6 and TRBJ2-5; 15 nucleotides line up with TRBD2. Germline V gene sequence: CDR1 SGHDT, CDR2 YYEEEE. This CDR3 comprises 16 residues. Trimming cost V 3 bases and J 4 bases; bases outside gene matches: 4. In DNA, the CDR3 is TGTGCCAGCAGCTGGAGGGGACTAGCGGGGGGAGAGACCCAGTACTTC. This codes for CASSWRGLAGGETQYF.

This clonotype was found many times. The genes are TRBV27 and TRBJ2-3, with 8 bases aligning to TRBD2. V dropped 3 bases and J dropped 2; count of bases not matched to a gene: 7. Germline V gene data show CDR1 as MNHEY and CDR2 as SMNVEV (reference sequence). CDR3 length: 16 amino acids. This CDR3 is CASSFSGVGVTDTQYF. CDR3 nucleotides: TGTGCCAGCAGTTTTAGCGGGGTGGGGGTCACAGATACGCAGTATTTT.

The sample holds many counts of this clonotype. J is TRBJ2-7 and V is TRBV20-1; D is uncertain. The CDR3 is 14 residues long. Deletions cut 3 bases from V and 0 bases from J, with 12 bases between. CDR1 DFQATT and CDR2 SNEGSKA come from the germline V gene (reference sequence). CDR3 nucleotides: TGCAGTGCTAGTCTGGGGATTGGCTCCTACGAGCAGTACTTC. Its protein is CSASLGIGSYEQYF.

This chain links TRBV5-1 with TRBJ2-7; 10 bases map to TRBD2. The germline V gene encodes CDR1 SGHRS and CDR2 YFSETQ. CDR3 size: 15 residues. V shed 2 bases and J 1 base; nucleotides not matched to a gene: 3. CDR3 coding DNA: TGCGCCAGCAGCTTACTAGCGGGAAGATCCTACGAGCAGTACTTC. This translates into CASSLLAGRSYEQYF.

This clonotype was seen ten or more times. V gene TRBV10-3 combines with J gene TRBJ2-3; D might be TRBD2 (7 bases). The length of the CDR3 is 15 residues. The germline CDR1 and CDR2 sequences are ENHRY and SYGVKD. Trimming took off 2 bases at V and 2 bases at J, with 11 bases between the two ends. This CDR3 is CAISEGGALTDTQYF. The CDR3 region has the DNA TGTGCCATCAGTGAGGGGGGGGCCCTCACAGATACGCAGTATTTT.

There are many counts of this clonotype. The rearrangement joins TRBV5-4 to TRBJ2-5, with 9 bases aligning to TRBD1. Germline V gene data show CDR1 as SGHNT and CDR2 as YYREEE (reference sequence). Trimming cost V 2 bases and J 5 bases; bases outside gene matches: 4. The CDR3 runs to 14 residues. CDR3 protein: CASSLQGAWETQYF. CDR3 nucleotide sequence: TGTGCCAGCAGCTTACAGGGGGCGTGGGAGACCCAGTACTTC.

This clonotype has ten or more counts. CDR3 DNA sequence: TGCGCCAGCAGCGAGGGAACTAGCATGGCAGATACGCAGTATTTT. This sequence encodes CASSEGTSMADTQYF. The chain recombines TRBV5-1 with TRBJ2-3; D is perhaps TRBD2 (6 bases). Germline CDR1 SGHRS, CDR2 YFSETQ. V dropped 4 bases and J dropped 4 bases, with 16 bases sitting between them. The CDR3 runs to 15 residues.

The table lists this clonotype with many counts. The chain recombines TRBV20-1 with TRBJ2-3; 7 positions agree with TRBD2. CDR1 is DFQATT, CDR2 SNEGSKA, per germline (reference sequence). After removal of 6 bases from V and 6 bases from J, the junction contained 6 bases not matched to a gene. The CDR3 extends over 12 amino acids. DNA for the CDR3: TGCAGTGCCGCTTCGCGGGGGGATACGCAGTATTTT. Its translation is CSAASRGDTQYF.

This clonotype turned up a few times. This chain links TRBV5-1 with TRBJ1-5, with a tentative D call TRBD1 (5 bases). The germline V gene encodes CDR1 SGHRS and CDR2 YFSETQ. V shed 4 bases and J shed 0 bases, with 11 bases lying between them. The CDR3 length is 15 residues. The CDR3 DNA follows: TGCGCCAGCAGCCCGGGGGAGTATAGCAATCAGCCCCAGCATTTT. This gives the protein CASSPGEYSNQPQHF.

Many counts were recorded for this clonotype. The CDR3 reads CASSLKDRGYTF. For the CDR3, the DNA is TGTGCCAGCAGCTTGAAGGATAGAGGCTACACCTTC. This rearrangement joins TRBV5-6 to TRBJ1-2; D unresolved. The length of the CDR3 is 12 residues. V gave up 1 base and J gave up 8 bases, with 9 bases separating them. The germline V gene encodes CDR1 SGHDT and CDR2 YYEEEE.

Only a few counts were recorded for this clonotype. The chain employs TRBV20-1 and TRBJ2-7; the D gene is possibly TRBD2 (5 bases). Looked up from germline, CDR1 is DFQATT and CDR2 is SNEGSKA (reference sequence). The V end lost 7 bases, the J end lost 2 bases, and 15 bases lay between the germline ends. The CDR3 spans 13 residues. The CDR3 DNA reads TGCAGTGACGCTCTGAGGGCCACCTACGAGCAGTACTTC. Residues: CSDALRATYEQYF.

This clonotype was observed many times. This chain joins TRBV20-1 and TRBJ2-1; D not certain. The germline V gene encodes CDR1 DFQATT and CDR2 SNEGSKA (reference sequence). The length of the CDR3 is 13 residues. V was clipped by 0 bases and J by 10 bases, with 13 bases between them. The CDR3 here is CSARDQPPGEQFF. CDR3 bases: TGCAGTGCTAGAGATCAGCCCCCAGGCGAGCAGTTCTTC.

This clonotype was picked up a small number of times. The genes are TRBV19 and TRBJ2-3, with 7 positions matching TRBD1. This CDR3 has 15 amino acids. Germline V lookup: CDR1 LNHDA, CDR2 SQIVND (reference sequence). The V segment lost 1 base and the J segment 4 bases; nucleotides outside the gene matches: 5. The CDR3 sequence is CASSIGNRGADTQYF. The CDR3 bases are TGTGCCAGTAGTATAGGGAACAGGGGAGCAGATACGCAGTATTTT.

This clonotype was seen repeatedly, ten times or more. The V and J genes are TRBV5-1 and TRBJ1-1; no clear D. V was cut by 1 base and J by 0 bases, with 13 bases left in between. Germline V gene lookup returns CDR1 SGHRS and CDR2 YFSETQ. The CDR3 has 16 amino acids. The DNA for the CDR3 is TGCGCCAGCAGCTTGAACCCCATTGGAGTGAACACTGAAGCTTTCTTT. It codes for CASSLNPIGVNTEAFF. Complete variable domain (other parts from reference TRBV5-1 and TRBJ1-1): KAGVTQTPRYLIKTRGQQVTLSCSPISGHRSVSWYQQTPGQGLQFLFEYFSETQRNKGNFPGRFSGRQFSNSRSEMNVSTLELGDSALYLCASSLNPIGVNTEAFFGQGTRLTVV.

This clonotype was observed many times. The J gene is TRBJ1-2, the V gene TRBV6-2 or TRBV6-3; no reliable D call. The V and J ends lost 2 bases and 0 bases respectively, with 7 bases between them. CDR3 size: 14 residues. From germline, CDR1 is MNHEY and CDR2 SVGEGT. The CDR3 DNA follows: TGTGCCAGCAGTTACCTGGGGTCTAACTATGGCTACACCTTC. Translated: CASSYLGSNYGYTF.